This T cell receptor beta chain is from a study of blood T cell repertoires in COVID-19. Looking at the study overall: PBMCs, B-cell-depleted T cells, or T cells provided the cDNA or gDNA that made up the material.

Original methodology: Amplification with reference gene primers provided the estimates of nucleated cell counts. Profiling relied on immunoSEQ multiplex PCR, and the TCRdb table lists in-frame clones only, not all of them. The V and J calls and clone size were taken over from that table, and D and trimming were inferred from the DNA. The table records a few hundred thousand clones, 75% to 90% of them present only once. The CDR3 sequence is 15 residues long. Resolution of symptoms, clearance, or two negative PCRs was present in recovered Cohort 3 donors. Material: PBMCs or T cells enriched from blood (not recorded which). This chain joins TRBV21-1 and TRBJ2-5; TRBD2 is taken as the D call from the table, unchecked against the DNA. TRBV21-1 has pseudogene status. The origin of this receptor is a man aged 18 to 35 who had recovered from COVID-19. CDR3 nucleotide sequence: TGTGCCAGCAGCGCCGGACTAGCGGGATGTGAGACCCAGTACTTC. Translated: CASSAGLAGCETQYF.